These 18 T cell receptor beta chains share one sample of origin, sequenced in a study of beta chain features in type 1 diabetes. Regarding the study as a whole: All four CD4+ subsets of Type 1 diabetes patients contained TCRB CDR3s that were moderately but significantly shorter.

Their specific antigens are unknown. Investigators reverse transcribed all isolated RNA, so they sequenced expressed TCRB transcripts. The table came from immunoSEQ multiplex PCR; TCRdb's copy has only in-frame clones and leaves some out. The sample holds under 200,000 clones, 6.5% to 10% seen once. Material: central memory CD4+ T cells from blood. Receptor source: a woman between 18 and 29 years old with type 1 diabetes.

On this clone: The same CDR3 can be traced to other DNA sequences in this sample. This chain joins TRBV4-3 and TRBJ2-7, with 8 positions matching TRBD2. The CDR3 consists of 15 residues. Germline lookup yields CDR1 LGHNA and CDR2 YSLEER. V was clipped by 1 base and J by 3 bases; unmatched bases: 5. The CDR3 loop is CASSQGREGDYEQYF. In DNA form, the CDR3 reads TGCGCCAGCAGCCAAGGACGGGAGGGGGACTACGAGCAGTACTTC.

V gene TRBV28 combines with J gene TRBJ2-7; 10 positions agree with TRBD2. The germline CDR1 and CDR2 sequences are MDHEN and SYDVKM. The CDR3 consists of 17 residues. J lost 2 bases, V lost 3 bases, and 10 bases had no gene match. CDR3 bases: TGTGCCAGCAGTTTTCTCGAAGCGGGAGGGTTGCCCTACGAGCAGTACTTC. Its translation: CASSFLEAGGLPYEQYF.

This chain links TRBV5-3 with TRBJ1-6; D is unresolved. TRBV5-3 counts as an open reading frame of uncertain function. V was pared by 4 bases and J by 12 bases, with 8 bases between. The CDR3 has 11 amino acids. The DNA for the CDR3 is TGTGCCAGAAGCAGACGGGTACCCCTCCACTTT. This gives the protein CARSRRVPLHF.

The chain has TRBV19 and TRBJ1-1, with TRBD1 identical over 7 bases. CDR3 size: 15 residues. Losses at the gene ends were 3 bases for V and 6 bases for J; bases not matched to a gene: 10. From germline, CDR1 is LNHDA and CDR2 SQIVND (reference sequence). The CDR3 region has the DNA TGTGCCAGTAGTATGACAGGGAAGAGTGTTCCTGAAGCTTTCTTT. This sequence encodes CASSMTGKSVPEAFF.

The genes are TRBV14 and TRBJ2-7; 7 bases align to TRBD1. CDR3 length equals 15 residues. Germline trimming cut 1 base from V and 2 bases from J; bases unmatched to any gene: 5. Germline CDR1 SGHDN, CDR2 FVKESK. The DNA for the CDR3 is TGTGCCAGCAGCCAAGGGGCGACAGGGCCCTACGAGCAGTACTTC. It specifies CASSQGATGPYEQYF.

This clone was found a few times. The rearrangement links TRBV5-1 to TRBJ2-1; the D gene is possibly TRBD2 (6 bases). The CDR3 loop spans 14 amino acids. V was shortened by 0 bases and J by 8 bases, with 12 bases between the two germline ends. Germline-derived CDR1 and CDR2 are SGHRS and YFSETQ. The CDR3 region is CASSLGASVDEQFF. CDR3 DNA: TGCGCCAGCAGCTTGGGGGCTAGCGTTGATGAGCAGTTCTTC.

This clone was counted a single time. The V and J genes are TRBV7-3 and TRBJ1-1, with D tentatively TRBD1 (5 bases). V was shortened by 2 bases and J by 5 bases, with 12 bases between the two germline ends. The CDR3 spans 14 residues. In germline, CDR1 is SGHTA, CDR2 FQGTGA. The CDR3 loop reads CASSLALGGTEAFF. For the CDR3, the DNA is TGTGCCAGCAGCTTAGCGTTGGGGGGTACTGAAGCTTTCTTT.

This clone has more than one count but fewer than ten. The chain uses TRBV18 and TRBJ2-3; 7 bases agree with TRBD2. Trimming at V came to 2 bases and at J to 5 bases, leaving 7 bases not matched to a gene. The germline CDR1 and CDR2 sequences are KGHSH and LQKENI. This CDR3 comprises 15 residues. The CDR3 DNA is TGTGCCAGCTCACCATACTATCGCGGGAGAGATACGCAGTATTTT. This gives the protein CASSPYYRGRDTQYF.

Only a few counts were recorded for this clone. At one end the junction does not follow the germline gene, possibly because of a read error. This sequence joins TRBV5-4 and TRBJ1-1; D call uncertain. Germline V CDR1 and CDR2: SGHNT, YYREEE (reference sequence). This CDR3 region has 13 residues. The CDR3 nucleotides are TGCGCCAGCAGCCAAGATTACAGTAGTGAAGCTTTCTTT. Protein: CASSQDYSSEAFF.

The chain employs TRBV9 and TRBJ2-7, with TRBD2 as a possible D gene (6 bases). Germline loops: CDR1 SGDLS, CDR2 YYNGEE. This CDR3 region has 16 residues. Trimming removed 3 bases from V and 3 bases from J, with 19 bases in between. CDR3 sequence: CASSASGGIDFYEQYF. The CDR3 coding sequence is TGTGCCAGCAGCGCCTCAGGAGGGATTGACTTCTACGAGCAGTACTTC.

This rearrangement joins TRBV7-9 to TRBJ1-5; tentative D call: TRBD1 (6 bases). V shed 5 bases and J shed 9 bases, with 11 bases lying between them. The CDR3 is 12 amino acids. Per germline, CDR1 SEHNR and CDR2 FQNEAQ (reference sequence). CDR3 amino acids: CASSRQGGPQHF. The CDR3 DNA follows: TGTGCCAGCAGCCGTCAAGGGGGGCCCCAGCATTTT.

The chain combines TRBV15 with TRBJ1-1; D remains unclear. CDR3 length equals 16 residues. With 1 base removed from V and 4 bases from J, the gap between germline ends came to 16 bases. The germline CDR1 and CDR2 sequences are LNHNV and YYDKDF (reference sequence). The CDR3 nucleotides read TGTGCCACCAGCAGAGTAACCCGGGGTGGCGGCACTGAAGCTTTCTTT. It encodes CATSRVTRGGGTEAFF.

The table lists this clone with a few counts. This chain uses TRBV7-2 with TRBJ2-5; 10 bases are a match to TRBD2. This CDR3 has 16 residues. After removal of 4 bases from V and 1 base from J, the junction contained 6 bases not matched to a gene. Germline lookup yields CDR1 SGHTA and CDR2 FQGNSA. This CDR3 is CASSSHLAGGQETQYF. CDR3 bases: TGTGCCAGCAGCTCCCATTTAGCGGGGGGCCAAGAGACCCAGTACTTC. The whole variable domain, filled in from reference TRBV7-2 and TRBJ2-5, reads GAGVSQSPSNKVTEKGKDVELRCDPISGHTALYWYRQSLGQGLEFLIYFQGNSAPDKSGLPSDRFSAERTGGSVSTLTIQRTQQEDSAVYLCASSSHLAGGQETQYFGPGTRLLVL.

CDR3 DNA: TGCGCCAGCAGCCCCCAAGTAGTAGCGGGAGGTTACGAGCAGTACTTC. This codes for CASSPQVVAGGYEQYF. This chain joins TRBV5-1 and TRBJ2-7; 10 bases are a match to TRBD2. The trim removed 4 bases at V and 4 bases at J, leaving 11 bases unmatched. Per the germline V gene, CDR1 is SGHRS and CDR2 is YFSETQ. The CDR3 has 16 residues.

The chain has TRBV11-2 and TRBJ1-4; D perhaps matches TRBD1 (6 bases). The CDR3 extends over 14 amino acids. The V gene's germline CDR1 is SGHAT and CDR2 FQNNGV. Trimming took off 4 bases at V and 4 bases at J, with 10 bases between the two ends. The CDR3 DNA is TGTGCCAGCAGCTCGGGACACTTTAATGAAAAACTGTTTTTT. Its protein product is CASSSGHFNEKLFF. The full variable domain, in which reference TRBV11-2 and TRBJ1-4 provide the parts outside the CDR3, is EAGVAQSPRYKIIEKRQSVAFWCNPISGHATLYWYQQILGQGPKLLIQFQNNGVVDDSQLPKDRFSAERLKGVDSTLKIQPAKLEDSAVYLCASSSGHFNEKLFFGSGTQLSVL.

V gene TRBV19 combines with J gene TRBJ2-1; D possibly corresponds to TRBD1 (6 bases). CDR1 is LNHDA, CDR2 SQIVND, per germline (reference sequence). V lost 8 bases and J lost 9, with 26 bases in between. This CDR3 contains 16 residues. CDR3 in amino acids: CASRVTDRKTRGEQFF. The CDR3 DNA follows: TGTGCCAGTCGAGTGACGGACAGAAAAACCCGGGGTGAGCAGTTCTTC. Full variable domain (outside the CDR3, taken from reference TRBV19 and TRBJ2-1): DGGITQSPKYLFRKEGQNVTLSCEQNLNHDAMYWYRQDPGQGLRLIYYSQIVNDFQKGDIAEGYSVSREKKESFPLTVTSAQKNPTAFYLCASRVTDRKTRGEQFFGPGTRLTVL.

This clone was observed a handful of times. The rearrangement links TRBV7-2 to TRBJ1-1, with D unclear. Trimming removed 6 bases from V and 11 bases from J, with 16 bases in between. CDR1 is SGHTA, CDR2 FQGNSA, per germline. The CDR3 has 12 residues. Here the CDR3 reads CASSPAVRGAFF. CDR3 coding DNA: TGTGCCAGCAGTCCCGCGGTTAGAGGGGCTTTCTTT.

A few counts support this clone. V and J are TRBV4-1 and TRBJ2-5, with D possibly matching TRBD1 (5 bases). The CDR3 loop spans 16 amino acids. CDR1 and CDR2 from the germline V gene are MGHRA and YSYEKL. Trimming removed 0 bases at V and 4 bases at J, with 15 bases between. The CDR3 sequence: CASSQDVPPRGETQYF. CDR3 DNA sequence: TGCGCCAGCAGCCAAGATGTCCCGCCTAGGGGAGAGACCCAGTACTTC.